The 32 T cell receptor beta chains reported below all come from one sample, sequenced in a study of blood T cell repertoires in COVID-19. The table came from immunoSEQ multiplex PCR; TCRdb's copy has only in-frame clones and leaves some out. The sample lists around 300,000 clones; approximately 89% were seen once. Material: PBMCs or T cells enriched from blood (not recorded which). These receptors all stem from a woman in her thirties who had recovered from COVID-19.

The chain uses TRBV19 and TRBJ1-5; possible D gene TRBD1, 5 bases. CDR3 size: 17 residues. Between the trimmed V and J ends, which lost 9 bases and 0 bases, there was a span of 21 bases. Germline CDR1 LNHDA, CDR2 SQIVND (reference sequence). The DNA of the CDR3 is TGTGCCAGCCCCAACCCTCGGACACCCGATAGCAATCAGCCCCAGCATTTT. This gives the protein CASPNPRTPDSNQPQHF.

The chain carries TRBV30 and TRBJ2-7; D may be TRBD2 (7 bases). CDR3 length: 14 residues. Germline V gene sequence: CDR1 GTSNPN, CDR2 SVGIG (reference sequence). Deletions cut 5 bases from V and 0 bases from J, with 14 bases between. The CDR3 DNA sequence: TGTGCCTGGGGCCTCGGGGGGCCCTCCTACGAGCAGTACTTC. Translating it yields CAWGLGGPSYEQYF.

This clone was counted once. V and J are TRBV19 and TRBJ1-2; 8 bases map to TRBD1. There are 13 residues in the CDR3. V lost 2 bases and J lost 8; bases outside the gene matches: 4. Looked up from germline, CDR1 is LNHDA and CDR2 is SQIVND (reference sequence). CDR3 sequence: CASSITDRAGYTF. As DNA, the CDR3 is TGTGCCAGTAGTATAACGGACAGGGCGGGCTACACCTTC.

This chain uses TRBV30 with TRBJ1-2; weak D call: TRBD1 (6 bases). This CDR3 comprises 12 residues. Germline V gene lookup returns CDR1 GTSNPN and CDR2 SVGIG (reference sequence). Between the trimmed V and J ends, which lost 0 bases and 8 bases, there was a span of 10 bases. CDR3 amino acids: CAWSVAGEGYTF. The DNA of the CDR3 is TGTGCCTGGAGTGTGGCAGGGGAAGGCTACACCTTC.

The CDR3 reads CASRKGLAGRDNEQFF. DNA for the CDR3: TGTGCCAGCAGAAAGGGACTAGCGGGGAGAGACAATGAGCAGTTCTTC. The V gene is TRBV11-2, the J gene TRBJ2-1, with 13 bases matching TRBD2. The CDR3 runs 16 residues. CDR1 SGHAT and CDR2 FQNNGV come from the germline V gene. V lost 6 bases and J lost 5; bases outside the gene matches: 7.

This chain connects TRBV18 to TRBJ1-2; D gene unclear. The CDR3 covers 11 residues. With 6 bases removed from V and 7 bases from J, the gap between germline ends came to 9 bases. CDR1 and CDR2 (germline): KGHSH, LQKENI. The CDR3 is CASSPVGGYTF. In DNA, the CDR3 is TGTGCCAGCTCCCCTGTCGGTGGCTACACCTTC.

For the CDR3, the DNA is TGTGCCAGCGGTATTGGACAGGGTTCAATGGGTTCGTACAATGAGCAGTTCTTC. Translation: CASGIGQGSMGSYNEQFF. This chain links TRBV4-2 with TRBJ2-1, with 8 bases identical to TRBD1. CDR1 is LGHNA, CDR2 YNFKEQ, per germline. After removal of 8 bases from V and 4 bases from J, the junction contained 19 bases not matched to a gene. The CDR3 sequence is 18 residues long.

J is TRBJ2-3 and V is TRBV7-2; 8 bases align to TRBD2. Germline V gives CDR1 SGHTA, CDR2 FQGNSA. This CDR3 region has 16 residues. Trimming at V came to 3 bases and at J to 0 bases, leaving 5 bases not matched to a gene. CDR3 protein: CASSLEAGASTDTQYF. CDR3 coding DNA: TGTGCCAGCAGCTTGGAAGCGGGGGCTAGCACAGATACGCAGTATTTT.

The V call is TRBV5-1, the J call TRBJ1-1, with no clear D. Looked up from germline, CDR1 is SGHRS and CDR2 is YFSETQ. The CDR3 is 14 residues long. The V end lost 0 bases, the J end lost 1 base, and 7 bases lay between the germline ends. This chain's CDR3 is CASSLGHRNTEAFF. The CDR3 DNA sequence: TGCGCCAGCAGCTTGGGACATAGGAACACTGAAGCTTTCTTT.

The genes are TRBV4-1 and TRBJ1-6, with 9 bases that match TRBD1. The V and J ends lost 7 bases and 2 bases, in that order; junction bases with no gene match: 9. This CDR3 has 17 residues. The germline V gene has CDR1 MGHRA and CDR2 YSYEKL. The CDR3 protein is CASTRTGDLTYNSPLHF. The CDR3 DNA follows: TGCGCCAGCACCCGGACAGGGGATTTGACCTATAATTCACCCCTCCACTTT.

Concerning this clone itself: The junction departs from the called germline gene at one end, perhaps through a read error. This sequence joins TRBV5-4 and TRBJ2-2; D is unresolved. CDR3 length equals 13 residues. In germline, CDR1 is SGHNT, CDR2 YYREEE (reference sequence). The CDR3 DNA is TGTGCCAGCAGCTTCTGGCACACCAGGGAGCTGTTTTTT. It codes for CASSFWHTRELFF. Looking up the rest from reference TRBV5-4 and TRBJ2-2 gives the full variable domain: ETGVTQSPTHLIKTRGQQVTLRCSSQSGHNTVSWYQQALGQGPQFIFQYYREEENGRGNFPPRFSGLQFPNYSSELNVNALELDDSALYLCASSFWHTRELFFGEGSRLTVL.

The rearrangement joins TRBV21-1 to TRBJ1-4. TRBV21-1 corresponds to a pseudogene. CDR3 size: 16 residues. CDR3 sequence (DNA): TGTGCCAGCAGCATCACCCGGAGGCGGTTTAATGAAAAACTGTTTTTT. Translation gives CASSITRRRFNEKLFF.

The CDR3 is CASSLEGSYGYTF. The CDR3 DNA is TGTGCCAGCAGTTTGGAGGGGAGCTATGGCTACACCTTC. This rearrangement joins TRBV6-5 to TRBJ1-2, with D perhaps matching TRBD1 (5 bases). The CDR3 is 13 amino acids. Trimming took off 4 bases at V and 4 bases at J, with 10 bases between the two ends. The V gene's germline CDR1 is MNHEY and CDR2 SVGAGI.

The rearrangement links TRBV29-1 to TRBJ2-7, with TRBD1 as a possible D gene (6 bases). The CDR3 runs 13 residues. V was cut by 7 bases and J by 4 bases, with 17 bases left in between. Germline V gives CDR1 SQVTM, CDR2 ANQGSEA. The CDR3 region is CSAYRDTTYEQYF. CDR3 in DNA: TGCAGCGCTTACCGGGACACGACTTACGAGCAGTACTTC.

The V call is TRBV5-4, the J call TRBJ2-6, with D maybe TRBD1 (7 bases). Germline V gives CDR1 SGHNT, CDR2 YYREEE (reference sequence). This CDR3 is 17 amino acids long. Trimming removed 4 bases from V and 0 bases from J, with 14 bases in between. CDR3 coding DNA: TGTGCCAGCAGCGGAGGGGACAGTCGCTCTGGGGCCAACGTCCTGACTTTC. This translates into CASSGGDSRSGANVLTF.

In nucleotides, the CDR3 is TGTGCCAGCAGTGACCGGGACAGGGAATATCAGCCCCAGCATTTT. The encoded protein is CASSDRDREYQPQHF. The chain employs TRBV2 and TRBJ1-5; TRBD1 matches 9 bases. Germline V gene lookup returns CDR1 SNHLY and CDR2 FYNNEI. V lost 3 bases, J lost 5 bases, and 5 bases stayed unmatched. The CDR3 contains 15 residues.

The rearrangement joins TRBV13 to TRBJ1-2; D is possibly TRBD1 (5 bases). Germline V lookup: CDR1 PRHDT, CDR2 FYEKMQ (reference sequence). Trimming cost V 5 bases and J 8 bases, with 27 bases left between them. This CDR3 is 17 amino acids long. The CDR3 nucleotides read TGTGCCAGCAGCGCCGGACAAGGTGAGGTCTTGATAAGCGGCTACACCTTC. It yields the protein CASSAGQGEVLISGYTF.

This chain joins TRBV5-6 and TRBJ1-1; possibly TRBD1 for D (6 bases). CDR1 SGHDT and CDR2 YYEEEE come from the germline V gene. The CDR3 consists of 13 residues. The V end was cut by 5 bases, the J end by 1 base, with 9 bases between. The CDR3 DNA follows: TGTGCCAGCAGGTACAGGGAGAACACTGAAGCTTTCTTT. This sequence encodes CASRYRENTEAFF.

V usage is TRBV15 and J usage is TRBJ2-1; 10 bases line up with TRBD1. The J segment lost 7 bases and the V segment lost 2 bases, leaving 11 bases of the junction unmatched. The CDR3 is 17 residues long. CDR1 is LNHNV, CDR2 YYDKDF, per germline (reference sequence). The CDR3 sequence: CATSRINSGQGRNEQFF. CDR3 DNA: TGTGCCACCAGCAGAATCAACTCGGGACAGGGGCGGAATGAGCAGTTCTTC.

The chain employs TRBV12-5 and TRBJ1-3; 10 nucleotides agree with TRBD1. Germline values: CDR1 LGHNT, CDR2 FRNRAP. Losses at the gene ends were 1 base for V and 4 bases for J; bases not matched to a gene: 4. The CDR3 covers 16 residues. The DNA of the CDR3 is TGTGCTAGTGGTTTGGGGACAGGGGGAGTAGGAAACACCATATATTTT. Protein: CASGLGTGGVGNTIYF.

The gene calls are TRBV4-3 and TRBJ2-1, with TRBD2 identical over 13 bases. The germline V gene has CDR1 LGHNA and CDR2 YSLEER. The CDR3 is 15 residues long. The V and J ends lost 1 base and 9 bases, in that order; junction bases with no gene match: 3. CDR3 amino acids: CASSQGTSGGSEQFF. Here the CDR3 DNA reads TGCGCCAGCAGCCAAGGGACTAGCGGGGGCAGTGAGCAGTTCTTC.

The CDR3: CASKKSPEAFF. The CDR3 DNA follows: TGTGCCAGTAAGAAGAGTCCCGAAGCTTTCTTT. J is TRBJ1-1 and V is TRBV19; D gene ambiguous. Germline V gene sequence: CDR1 LNHDA, CDR2 SQIVND (reference sequence). CDR3 length: 11 amino acids. Between the trimmed V and J ends, which lost 7 bases and 8 bases, there was a span of 11 bases. The variable domain in full, completed from reference TRBV19 and TRBJ1-1, reads DGGITQSPKYLFRKEGQNVTLSCEQNLNHDAMYWYRQDPGQGLRLIYYSQIVNDFQKGDIAEGYSVSREKKESFPLTVTSAQKNPTAFYLCASKKSPEAFFGQGTRLTVV.

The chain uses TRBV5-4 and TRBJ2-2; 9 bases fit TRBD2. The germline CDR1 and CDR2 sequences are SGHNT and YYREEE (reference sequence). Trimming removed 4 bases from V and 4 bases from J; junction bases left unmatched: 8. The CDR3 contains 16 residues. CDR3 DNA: TGTGCCAGCAGCCACCCAGCGGGGGGTCCCACCGGGGAGCTGTTTTTT. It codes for CASSHPAGGPTGELFF.

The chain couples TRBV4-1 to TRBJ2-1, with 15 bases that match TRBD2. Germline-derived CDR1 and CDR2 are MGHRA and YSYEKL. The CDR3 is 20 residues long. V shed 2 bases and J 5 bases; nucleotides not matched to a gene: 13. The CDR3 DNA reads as TGCGCCAGCAGCCAAACACCGGGACTAGCGGGGGGTCGACTCAACAATGAGCAGTTCTTC. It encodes CASSQTPGLAGGRLNNEQFF.

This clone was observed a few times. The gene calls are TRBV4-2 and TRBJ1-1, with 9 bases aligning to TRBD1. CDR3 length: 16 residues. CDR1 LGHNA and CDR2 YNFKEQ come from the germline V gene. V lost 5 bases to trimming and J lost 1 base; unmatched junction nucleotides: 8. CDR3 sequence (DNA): TGTGCCAGCAGCATAAGGGGGACAGGGTCGAACACTGAAGCTTTCTTT. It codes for CASSIRGTGSNTEAFF.

CDR3 protein: CASSLGLAGTDTQYF. In DNA, the CDR3 is TGTGCCAGCAGCTTGGGACTAGCGGGCACAGATACGCAGTATTTT. The chain couples TRBV7-9 to TRBJ2-3, with 11 bases fitting TRBD2. This CDR3 is 15 amino acids long. The V and J ends lost 3 bases and 1 base, in that order; junction bases with no gene match: 0. In germline, CDR1 is SEHNR, CDR2 FQNEAQ (reference sequence).

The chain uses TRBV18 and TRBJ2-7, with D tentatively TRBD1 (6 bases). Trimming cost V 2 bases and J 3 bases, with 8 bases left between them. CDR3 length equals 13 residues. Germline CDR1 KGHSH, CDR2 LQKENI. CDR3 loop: CASSPGQIYEQYF. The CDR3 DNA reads TGTGCCAGCTCACCAGGACAGATCTACGAGCAGTACTTC.

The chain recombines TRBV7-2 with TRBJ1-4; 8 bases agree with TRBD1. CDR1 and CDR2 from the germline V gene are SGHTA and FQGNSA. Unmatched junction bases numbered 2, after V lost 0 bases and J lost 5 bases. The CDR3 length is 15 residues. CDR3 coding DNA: TGTGCCAGCAGCTTAGCCAGGGGGCCCAATGAAAAACTGTTTTTT. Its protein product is CASSLARGPNEKLFF. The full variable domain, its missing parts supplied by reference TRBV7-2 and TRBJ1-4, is GAGVSQSPSNKVTEKGKDVELRCDPISGHTALYWYRQSLGQGLEFLIYFQGNSAPDKSGLPSDRFSAERTGGSVSTLTIQRTQQEDSAVYLCASSLARGPNEKLFFGSGTQLSVL.

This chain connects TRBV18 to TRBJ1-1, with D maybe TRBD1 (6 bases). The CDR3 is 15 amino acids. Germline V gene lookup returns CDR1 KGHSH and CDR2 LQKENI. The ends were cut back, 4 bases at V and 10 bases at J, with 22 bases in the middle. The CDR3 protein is CASSRAGGAIVGAFF. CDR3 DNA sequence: TGTGCCAGCTCACGGGCTGGGGGGGCGATTGTTGGAGCTTTCTTT. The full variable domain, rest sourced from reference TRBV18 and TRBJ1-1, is NAGVMQNPRHLVRRRGQEARLRCSPMKGHSHVYWYRQLPEEGLKFMVYLQKENIIDESGMPKERFSAEFPKEGPSILRIQQVVRGDSAAYFCASSRAGGAIVGAFFGQGTRLTVV.

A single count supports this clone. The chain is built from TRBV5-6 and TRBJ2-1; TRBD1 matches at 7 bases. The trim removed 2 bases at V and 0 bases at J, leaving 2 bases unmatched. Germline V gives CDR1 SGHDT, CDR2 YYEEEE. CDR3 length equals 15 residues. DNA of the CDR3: TGTGCCAGCAGCTTTCGACAGGGCTCCTACAATGAGCAGTTCTTC. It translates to CASSFRQGSYNEQFF.

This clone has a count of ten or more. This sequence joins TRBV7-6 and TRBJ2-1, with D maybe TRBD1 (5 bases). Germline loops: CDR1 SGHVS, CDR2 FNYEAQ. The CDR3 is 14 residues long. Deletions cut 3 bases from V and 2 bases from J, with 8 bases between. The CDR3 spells CASSFQGPYNEQFF. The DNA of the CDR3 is TGTGCCAGCAGCTTCCAGGGTCCCTACAATGAGCAGTTCTTC.

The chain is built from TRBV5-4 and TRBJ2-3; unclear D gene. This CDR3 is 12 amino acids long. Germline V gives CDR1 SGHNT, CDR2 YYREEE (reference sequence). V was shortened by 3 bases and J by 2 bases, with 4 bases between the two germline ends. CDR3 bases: TGTGCCAGCAGCTCCAACACAGATACGCAGTATTTT. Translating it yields CASSSNTDTQYF.